The entry below describes one T cell receptor beta chain. Its antigen specificity is not known. Base quality data are lacking; no much larger clone is found one base away. V is shortened by 6 bases, J by 5 bases, and the region joining them spans 18 bases. The CDR3 has 15 amino acids, counting the end cysteine and phenylalanine. Of the read, only the CDR3 DNA is kept; its 45 bases are in frame from base 1. CDR1 and CDR2 were assigned from the germline V gene (reference sequence) as MNHEY and SMNVEV. These data originate in a study of Ad26.COV2.S vaccination and SARS-CoV-2 variants (dated by TCRdb to about 2021). Describing the broader study: Vaccine-arm donors were drawn from COV1001, a multicentre, randomized, double-blind, placebo-controlled phase I-IIa trial of Ad26.COV2.S in healthy adults. Trial participants were randomized into five groups of five, in which low-dose or high-dose Ad26.COV2.S was given once or twice, or placebo was given on both occasions. Throughout the experiments and outcome assessment, investigators stayed blinded to trial group allocation. A total of 32 samples were included in the TCR-sequenced set, comprising roughly 19 Ad26.COV2.S vaccine recipients, 5 placebo recipients and 8 SARS-CoV-2 convalescent individuals. Ad26.COV2.S was administered intramuscularly at 5 x 10^10 or 1 x 10^11 viral particles, either as a single shot or as two shots given 56 days apart. TCRbeta repertoire sequencing was used to assess the specificity and breadth of SARS-CoV-2-reactive T cell receptors after Ad26.COV2.S vaccination. Results the study describes overall, beyond this receptor: After vaccination, spike-specific CD8+ and CD4+ T cell responses were reported to show substantial breadth. Higher spike-specific TCR breadth was observed in Ad26.COV2.S recipients than in placebo recipients (P = 0.0014). Non-spike TCR breadth was comparable between vaccine and placebo recipients, consistent with the vaccine containing only spike. The authors noted that total T cell responses may have been underestimated by the TCR breadth and depth analyses. Comparing responses between vaccine doses or regimens was not something the study was powered to do.

The immunoSEQ Assay was used to sequence TCRbeta CDR3 regions. After extraction, genomic DNA underwent amplification by bias-controlled multiplex PCR, followed by high-throughput sequencing. The original methods were these. To quantify the absolute abundance of each unique TCRbeta CDR3 region, sequences were collapsed and filtered. T cell fraction was estimated by normalizing TCRbeta template counts to usable DNA, which was measured by amplifying reference genes present in all nucleated cells. Repertoire TCRs were annotated as SARS-CoV-2-specific when V gene, CDR3 amino acid sequence and J gene were exactly matched to a known reactive TCR set. The reference SARS-CoV-2 TCR set came from MIRA and was filtered for enrichment in COVID-19-positive ImmuneCODE repertoires, removing public or cross-reactive TCRs. Drawing on the MIRA antigens, annotated TCRs were analysed further at the level of specific ORF or position within ORF. Breadth was defined as the number of annotated unique rearrangements divided by the total number of unique productive rearrangements, and depth was defined as the summed frequency of the annotated unique rearrangements. Two-sided Wilcoxon rank-sum tests were used to compare TCR breadth between groups. TCRdb's version of the immuneACCESS table is confined to in-frame rearrangements and falls short of the full clone set. An unresolved V gene accounts for under half of the shortfall where checked; the remainder is of unknown origin. The DNA gave D and trimming, while V, J and clone size come from that table. For this sample there are some 370,000 clones; around four fifths appear just once. The ten biggest clones cover about 8% of the sample.

The treatment or condition label, read with the paper, signifies: some 20 received Ad26.COV2.S at low or high dose, single or two shots; roughly 5 received placebo; per-sample allocation not given. Repertoires of vaccine and placebo recipients were sequenced from samples taken on day 63 after the first injection. In Cohort 1b, roughly 26 adults aged 18-55 years were enrolled at a single site in Boston, USA, between 29 July and 7 August 2020. Ad26.COV2.S was a replication-incompetent adenovirus type 26 vector that expressed a prefusion-stabilized SARS-CoV-2 spike protein derived from the original Wuhan strain.

Here the chain combines TRBV27 and TRBJ2-3, with TRBD1 tentatively as D gene (6 bases match). The TCR sequence derives from a person between 18 and 65 years old who received the Ad26.COV2.S COVID-19 vaccine or a placebo. Sequenced here: peripheral blood, sampled in a trial of Ad26.COV2.S vaccine versus placebo. The CDR3 in this case is CASSDLLRGQDTQYF. The sequenced DNA: TGTGCCAGCAGCGACCTCCTTAGGGGACAAGATACGCAGTATTTT.